The 9 T cell receptor beta chains reported below all come from one sample, sequenced in a study of T cell responses to AZD1222 COVID-19 vaccine. Sequencing used immunoSEQ multiplex PCR; TCRdb keeps in-frame clones, though not all of them. The table includes 95,000 to 130,000 clones, less than 90% detected once. This specimen consisted of peripheral blood, obtained on day 0 of AZD1222 vaccination. All receptors derive from an adult in good health.

The chain combines TRBV19 with TRBJ1-1; 8 bases agree with TRBD1. Trimming cost V 10 bases and J 2 bases; bases outside gene matches: 6. The V gene's germline CDR1 is LNHDA and CDR2 SQIVND (reference sequence). The CDR3 extends over 13 amino acids. Here the CDR3 reads CATQDRVNTEAFF. The CDR3 DNA follows: TGTGCCACCCAGGACAGGGTAAACACTGAAGCTTTCTTT.

This chain links TRBV24-1 with TRBJ1-1; D is ambiguous. The germline V gene encodes CDR1 KGHDR and CDR2 SFDVKD. The CDR3 contains 12 residues. Trimming shortened V by 2 bases and J by 3 bases, and 3 bases separated the two germline ends. The CDR3 DNA sequence: TGTGCCACCAGTGATTCGGACACTGAAGCTTTCTTT. The encoded protein is CATSDSDTEAFF.

The gene calls are TRBV28 and TRBJ1-1, with D possibly matching TRBD1 (6 bases). The CDR3 has 15 residues. The germline gives CDR1 MDHEN, CDR2 SYDVKM. Trimming removed 5 bases from V and 5 bases from J, with 18 bases in between. CDR3 loop: CASSQNYQGRTEAFF. CDR3 sequence (DNA): TGTGCCAGCAGTCAAAACTATCAGGGGAGGACTGAAGCTTTCTTT.

The sample holds a few counts of this clone. The V call is TRBV5-1, the J call TRBJ2-7; D is ambiguous. This CDR3 has 13 residues. Germline V lookup: CDR1 SGHRS, CDR2 YFSETQ. Between the trimmed V and J ends, which lost 0 bases and 7 bases, there was a span of 11 bases. The CDR3 nucleotides read TGCGCCAGCAGCTTGGGATCTGTGCAGGAGCAGTACTTC. Translating it yields CASSLGSVQEQYF.

The chain couples TRBV2 to TRBJ1-6; D gene unclear. Germline V gene lookup returns CDR1 SNHLY and CDR2 FYNNEI. The CDR3 consists of 13 residues. Trimming removed 2 bases at V and 8 bases at J, with 7 bases between. The CDR3 nucleotides are TGTGCCAGCAGTGAAACGCGGGATTCACCCCTCCACTTT. Amino acids: CASSETRDSPLHF. The whole variable domain, remainder taken from reference TRBV2 and TRBJ1-6, is EPEVTQTPSHQVTQMGQEVILRCVPISNHLYFYWYRQILGQKVEFLVSFYNNEISEKSEIFDDQFSVERPDGSNFTLKIRSTKLEDSAMYFCASSETRDSPLHFGNGTRLTVT.

This chain's CDR3 is CASRSAGPYEQYF. The CDR3 DNA follows: TGTGCCAGCAGATCAGCTGGTCCCTACGAGCAGTACTTC. The J gene is TRBJ2-7, the V gene TRBV12-3 or TRBV12-4; no definite D call. The CDR3 spans 13 residues. V shed 6 bases and J shed 2 bases, with 11 bases lying between them.

The chain recombines TRBV11-2 with TRBJ1-2, with TRBD1 as a possible D gene (6 bases). Trimming shortened V by 2 bases and J by 0 bases, and 10 bases separated the two germline ends. Per germline, CDR1 SGHAT and CDR2 FQNNGV. The CDR3 consists of 15 residues. The CDR3 bases are TGTGCCAGCAGCTTAACAGGGTTCTCTAACTATGGCTACACCTTC. Translated: CASSLTGFSNYGYTF.

This chain uses TRBV19 with TRBJ1-1; no clear D. Germline values: CDR1 LNHDA, CDR2 SQIVND (reference sequence). Trimming removed 8 bases at V and 0 bases at J, with 13 bases between. The CDR3 is 14 amino acids. The CDR3 is CASSTPPLNTEAFF. DNA for the CDR3: TGTGCCAGTTCCACTCCCCCCCTGAACACTGAAGCTTTCTTT.

This rearrangement joins TRBV7-6 to TRBJ1-2, with D perhaps matching TRBD1 (6 bases). Germline lookup yields CDR1 SGHVS and CDR2 FNYEAQ. The V gene lost 3 bases and the J gene lost 2 bases, with 19 bases spanning the gap. The CDR3 extends over 17 amino acids. The CDR3 loop reads CASSFSHPPTGNYGYTF. CDR3 coding DNA: TGTGCCAGCAGCTTTTCTCACCCCCCGACAGGAAACTATGGCTACACCTTC.